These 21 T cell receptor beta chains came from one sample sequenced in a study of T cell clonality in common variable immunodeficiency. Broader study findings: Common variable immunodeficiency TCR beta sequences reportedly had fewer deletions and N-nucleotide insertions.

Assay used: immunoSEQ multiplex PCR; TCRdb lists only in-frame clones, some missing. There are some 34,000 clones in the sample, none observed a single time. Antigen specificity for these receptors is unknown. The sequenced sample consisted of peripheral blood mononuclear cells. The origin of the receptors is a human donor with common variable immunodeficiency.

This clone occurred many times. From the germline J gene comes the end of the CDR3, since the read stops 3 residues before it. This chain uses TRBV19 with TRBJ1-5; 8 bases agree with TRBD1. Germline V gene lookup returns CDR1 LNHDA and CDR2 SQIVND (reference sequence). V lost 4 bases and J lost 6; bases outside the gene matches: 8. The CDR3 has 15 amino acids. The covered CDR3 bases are TGTGCCAGTAGTACCGACAGGGGCCGCGGTCAGCCC. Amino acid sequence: CASSTDRGRGQP. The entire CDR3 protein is CASSTDRGRGQPQHF. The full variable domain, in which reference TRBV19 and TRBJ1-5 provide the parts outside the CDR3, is DGGITQSPKYLFRKEGQNVTLSCEQNLNHDAMYWYRQDPGQGLRLIYYSQIVNDFQKGDIAEGYSVSREKKESFPLTVTSAQKNPTAFYLCASSTDRGRGQPQHFGDGTRLSIL.

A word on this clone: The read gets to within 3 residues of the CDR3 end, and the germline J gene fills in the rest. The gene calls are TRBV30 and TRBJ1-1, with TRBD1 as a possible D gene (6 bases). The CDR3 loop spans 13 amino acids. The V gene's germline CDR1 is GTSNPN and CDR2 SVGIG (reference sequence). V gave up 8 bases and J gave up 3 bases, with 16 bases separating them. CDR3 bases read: TGTGCCAGTAGTAGTTACAGGGACACTGAA. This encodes CASSSYRDTE. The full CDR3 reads CASSSYRDTEAFF.

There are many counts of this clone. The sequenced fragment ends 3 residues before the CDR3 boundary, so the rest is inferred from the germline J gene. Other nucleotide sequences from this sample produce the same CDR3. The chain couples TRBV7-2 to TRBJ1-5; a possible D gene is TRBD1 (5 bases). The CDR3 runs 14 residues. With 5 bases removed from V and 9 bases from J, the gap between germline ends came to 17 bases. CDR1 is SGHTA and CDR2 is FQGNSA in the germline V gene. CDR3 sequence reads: CASSLPGAGAPQHF. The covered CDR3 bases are TGTGCCAGCAGCCTCCCTGGGGCAGGTGCGCCC. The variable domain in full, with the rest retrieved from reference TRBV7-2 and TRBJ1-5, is GAGVSQSPSNKVTEKGKDVELRCDPISGHTALYWYRQSLGQGLEFLIYFQGNSAPDKSGLPSDRFSAERTGGSVSTLTIQRTQQEDSAVYLCASSLPGAGAPQHFGDGTRLSIL.

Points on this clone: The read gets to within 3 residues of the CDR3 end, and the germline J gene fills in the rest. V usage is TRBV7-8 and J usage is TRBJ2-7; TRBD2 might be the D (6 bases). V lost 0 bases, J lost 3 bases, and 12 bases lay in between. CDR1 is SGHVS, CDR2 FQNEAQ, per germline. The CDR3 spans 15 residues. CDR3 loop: CASSLALAEDYEQYF. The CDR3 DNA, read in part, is TGTGCCAGCAGCTTAGCCTTAGCGGAGGACTACGAG.

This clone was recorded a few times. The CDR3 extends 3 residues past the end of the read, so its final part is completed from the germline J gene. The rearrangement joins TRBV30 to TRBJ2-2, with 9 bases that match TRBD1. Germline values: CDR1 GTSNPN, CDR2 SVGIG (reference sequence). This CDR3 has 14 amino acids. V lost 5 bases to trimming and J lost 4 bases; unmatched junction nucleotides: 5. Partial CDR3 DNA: TGTGCCTGGTCCGGGACAGGGAGCACCGGGGAG. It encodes CAWSGTGSTGE. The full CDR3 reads CAWSGTGSTGELFF. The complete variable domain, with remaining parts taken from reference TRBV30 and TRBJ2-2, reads SQTIHQWPATLVQPVGSPLSLECTVEGTSNPNLYWYRQAAGRGLQLLFYSVGIGQISSEVPQNLSASRPQDRQFILSSKKLLLSDSGFYLCAWSGTGSTGELFFGEGSRLTVL.

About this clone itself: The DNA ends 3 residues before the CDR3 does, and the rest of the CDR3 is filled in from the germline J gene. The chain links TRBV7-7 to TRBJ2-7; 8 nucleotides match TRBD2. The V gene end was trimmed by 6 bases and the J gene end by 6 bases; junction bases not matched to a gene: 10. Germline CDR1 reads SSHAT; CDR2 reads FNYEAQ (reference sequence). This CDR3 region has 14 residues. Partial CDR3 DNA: TGTGCCAGCAGTACCGGGACTAGTCTGACCGAG. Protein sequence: CASSTGTSLTE. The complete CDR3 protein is CASSTGTSLTEQYF.

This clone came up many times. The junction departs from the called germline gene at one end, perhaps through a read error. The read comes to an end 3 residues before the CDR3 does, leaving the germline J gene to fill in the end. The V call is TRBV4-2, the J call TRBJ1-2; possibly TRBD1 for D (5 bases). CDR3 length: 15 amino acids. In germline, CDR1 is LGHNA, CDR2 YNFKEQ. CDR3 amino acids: CASSQGGTGDYGYTF. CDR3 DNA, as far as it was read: TGCGCCAGCAGCCAAGGTGGTACGGGGGACTATGGC.

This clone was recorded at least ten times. The covered CDR3 bases are TGCGCCAGCAGCTTGCGGGCTAGCGTGGGAGATACG. Translated, it gives CASSLRASVGDT. The complete CDR3 reads CASSLRASVGDTQYF. V is TRBV5-1 and J is TRBJ2-3; weak D call: TRBD2 (6 bases). The CDR3 end is not reached by the read, which stops 3 residues before it; the germline J gene fills it in. Per the germline V gene, CDR1 is SGHRS and CDR2 is YFSETQ. Between the trimmed V and J ends, which lost 1 base and 5 bases, there was a span of 14 bases. The CDR3 consists of 15 residues.

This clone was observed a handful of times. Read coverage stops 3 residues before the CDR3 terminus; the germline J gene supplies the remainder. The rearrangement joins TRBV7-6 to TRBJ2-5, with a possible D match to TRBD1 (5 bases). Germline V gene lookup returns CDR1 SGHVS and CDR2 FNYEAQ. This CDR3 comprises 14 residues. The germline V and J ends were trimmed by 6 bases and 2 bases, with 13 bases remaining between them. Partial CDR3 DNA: TGTGCCAGCAGAGTGACAGTAACACAAGAGACC. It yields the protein CASRVTVTQET. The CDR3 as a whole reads CASRVTVTQETQYF.

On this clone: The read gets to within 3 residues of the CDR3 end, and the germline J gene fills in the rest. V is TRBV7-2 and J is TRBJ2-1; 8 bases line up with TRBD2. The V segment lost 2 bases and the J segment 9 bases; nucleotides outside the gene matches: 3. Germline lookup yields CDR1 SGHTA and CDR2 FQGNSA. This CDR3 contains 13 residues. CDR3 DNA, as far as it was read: TGTGCCAGCAGCTTACCGGGAGGGGGTGAG. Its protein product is CASSLPGGGE. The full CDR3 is CASSLPGGGEQFF.

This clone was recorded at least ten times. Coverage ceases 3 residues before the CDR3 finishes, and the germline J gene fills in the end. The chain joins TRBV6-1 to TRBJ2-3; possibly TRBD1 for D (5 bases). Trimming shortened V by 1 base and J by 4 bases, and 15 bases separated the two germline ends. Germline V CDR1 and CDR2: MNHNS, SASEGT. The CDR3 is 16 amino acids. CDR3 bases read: TGTGCCAGCAGTGAAGAAACGGGCAGGGTTGCAGATACG. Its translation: CASSEETGRVADT. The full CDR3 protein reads CASSEETGRVADTQYF.

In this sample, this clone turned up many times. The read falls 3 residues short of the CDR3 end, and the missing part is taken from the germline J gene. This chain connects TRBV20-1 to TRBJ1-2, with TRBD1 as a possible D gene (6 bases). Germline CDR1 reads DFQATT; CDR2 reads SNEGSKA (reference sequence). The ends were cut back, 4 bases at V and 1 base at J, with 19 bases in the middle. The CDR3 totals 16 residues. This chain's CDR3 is CSAKPDTGLYNYGYTF. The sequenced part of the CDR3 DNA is TGCAGTGCTAAACCTGACACAGGGTTGTATAACTATGGC.

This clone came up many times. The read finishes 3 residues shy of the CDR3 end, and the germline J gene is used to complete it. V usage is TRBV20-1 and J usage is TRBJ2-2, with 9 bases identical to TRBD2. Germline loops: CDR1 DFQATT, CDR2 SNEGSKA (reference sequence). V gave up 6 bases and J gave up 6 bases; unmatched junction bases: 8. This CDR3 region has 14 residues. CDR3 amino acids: CSAVAGASAGELFF. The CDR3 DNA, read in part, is TGCAGTGCAGTAGCGGGAGCTTCTGCCGGGGAG.

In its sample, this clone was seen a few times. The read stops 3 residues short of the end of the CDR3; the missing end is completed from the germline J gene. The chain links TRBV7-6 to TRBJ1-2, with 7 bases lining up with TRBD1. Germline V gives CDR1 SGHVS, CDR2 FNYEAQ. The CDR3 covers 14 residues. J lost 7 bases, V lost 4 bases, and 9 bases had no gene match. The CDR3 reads CASSSTGRFGGYTF. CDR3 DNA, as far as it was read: TGTGCCAGCAGCTCGACAGGGAGATTCGGTGGC. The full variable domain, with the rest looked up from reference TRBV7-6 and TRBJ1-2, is GAGVSQSPRYKVTKRGQDVALRCDPISGHVSLYWYRQALGQGPEFLTYFNYEAQQDKSGLPNDRFSAERPEGSISTLTIQRTEQRDSAMYRCASSSTGRFGGYTFGSGTRLTVV.

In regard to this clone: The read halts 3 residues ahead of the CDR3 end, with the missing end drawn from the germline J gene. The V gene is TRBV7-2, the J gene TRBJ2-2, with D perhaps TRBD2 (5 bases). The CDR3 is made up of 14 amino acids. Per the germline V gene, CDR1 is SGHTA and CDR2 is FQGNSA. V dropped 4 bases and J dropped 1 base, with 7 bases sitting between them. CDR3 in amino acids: CASSSRVNTGELFF. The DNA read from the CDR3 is TGTGCCAGCAGCTCGCGGGTGAACACCGGGGAG.

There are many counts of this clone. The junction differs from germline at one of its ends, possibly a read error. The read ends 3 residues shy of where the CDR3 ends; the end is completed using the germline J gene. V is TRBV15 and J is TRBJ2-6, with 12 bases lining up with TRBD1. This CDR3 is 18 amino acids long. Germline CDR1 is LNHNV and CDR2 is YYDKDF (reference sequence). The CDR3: CATSGRDRGPFGATVLTF. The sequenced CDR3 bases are TGTGCCACCAGCGGAAGGGACAGGGGGCCGTTCGGGGCCACCGTC.

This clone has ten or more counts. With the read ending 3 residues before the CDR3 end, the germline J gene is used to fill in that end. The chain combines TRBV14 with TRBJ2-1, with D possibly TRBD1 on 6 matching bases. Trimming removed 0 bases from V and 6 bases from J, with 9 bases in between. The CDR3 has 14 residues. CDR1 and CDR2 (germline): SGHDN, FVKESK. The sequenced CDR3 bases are TGTGCCAGCAGCCAAGATTCAGGGGTCAATGAG. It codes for CASSQDSGVNE. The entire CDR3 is CASSQDSGVNEQFF.

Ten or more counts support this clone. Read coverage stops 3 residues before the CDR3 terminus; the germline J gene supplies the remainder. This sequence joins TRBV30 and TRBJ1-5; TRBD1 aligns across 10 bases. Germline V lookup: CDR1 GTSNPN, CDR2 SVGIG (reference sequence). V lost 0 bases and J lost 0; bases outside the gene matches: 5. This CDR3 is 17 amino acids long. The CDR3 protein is CAWSVDRGPYSNQPQHF. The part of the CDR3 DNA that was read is TGTGCCTGGAGTGTAGACAGGGGGCCTTATAGCAATCAGCCC.

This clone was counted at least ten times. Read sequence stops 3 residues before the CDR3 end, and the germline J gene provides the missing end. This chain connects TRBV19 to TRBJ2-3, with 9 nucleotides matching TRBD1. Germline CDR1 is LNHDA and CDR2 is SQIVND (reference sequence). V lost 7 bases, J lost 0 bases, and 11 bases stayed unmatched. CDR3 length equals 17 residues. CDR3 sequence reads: CASKNNRGLPSTDTQYF. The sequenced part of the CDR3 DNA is TGTGCCAGTAAAAACAACAGGGGGCTCCCCAGCACAGATACG.

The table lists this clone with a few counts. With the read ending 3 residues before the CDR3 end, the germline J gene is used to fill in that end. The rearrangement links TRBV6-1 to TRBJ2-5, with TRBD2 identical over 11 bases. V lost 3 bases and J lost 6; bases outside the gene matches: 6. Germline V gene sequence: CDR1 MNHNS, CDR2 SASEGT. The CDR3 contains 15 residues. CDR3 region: CASSDQLAGVKTQYF. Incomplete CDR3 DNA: TGTGCCAGCAGTGATCAACTAGCGGGAGTAAAGACC.

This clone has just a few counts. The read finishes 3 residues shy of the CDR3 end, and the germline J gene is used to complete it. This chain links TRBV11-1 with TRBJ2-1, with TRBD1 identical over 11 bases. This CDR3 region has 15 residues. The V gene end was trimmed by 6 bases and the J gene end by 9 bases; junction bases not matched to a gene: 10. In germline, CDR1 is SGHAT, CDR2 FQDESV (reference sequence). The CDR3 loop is CASRLEDRGRSEQFF. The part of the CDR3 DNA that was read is TGTGCCAGCAGGTTGGAGGACAGGGGGCGTAGTGAG.